These T cell receptor beta chains were read from a single sample in a study of graft-versus-host responses after intestinal transplantation. Their target antigens are unknown. The repertoire was sequenced with immunoSEQ multiplex PCR; TCRdb's copy has only in-frame clones and lacks some. The sample yields around 88,000 clones, under 85% seen once. Sequences were derived from unstimulated CD8+ T cells sorted from spleen or lymph node cells, sampled before intestinal transplant. The receptors shown here come from a human donor who received an intestinal transplant. The CDR3 runs from the conserved cysteine through the conserved F or W. The D gene is left open where the match is weak. The size entry is marked missing in some rows and otherwise reads once, few, many or a size class.

>TRBJ1-2|TRBV15|13|NA|NA
CATSVESNYGYTF
TGTGCCACCAGTGTGGAGTCTAACTATGGCTACACCTTC
>TRBJ1-1|TRBV6-1|13|TRBD1|NA
CASSRQGHTEAFF
TGTGCCAGCAGTCGACAGGGGCACACTGAAGCTTTCTTT
>TRBJ2-3|TRBV4-3|14|TRBD1|NA
CASSRGQGTDTQYF
TGCGCCAGCAGCCGAGGACAGGGGACGGATACGCAGTATTTT
>TRBJ1-2|TRBV13|14|NA|NA
CASSPNLQVEGYTF
TGTGCCAGCAGCCCTAATCTCCAGGTGGAGGGCTACACCTTC
>TRBJ1-2|TRBV27|13|NA|NA
CASAFGVGYGYTF
TGTGCCAGCGCCTTTGGGGTAGGCTATGGCTACACCTTC
>TRBJ2-3|TRBV5-6|16|TRBD2|few
CASSLVRGLHTDTQYF
TGTGCCAGCAGCTTGGTTCGGGGACTACACACAGATACGCAGTATTTT
>TRBJ2-1|TRBV11-3|12|NA|NA
CASSFPLYEQFF
TGTGCCAGCAGCTTCCCTCTTTATGAGCAGTTCTTC
>TRBJ2-5|TRBV6-5|14|NA|NA
CASSRTEPGETQYF
TGTGCCAGCAGCCGGACAGAACCAGGAGAGACCCAGTACTTC
>TRBJ2-1|TRBV19|14|NA|once
CASSPVVPVRSQFF
TGTGCCAGTAGTCCCGTCGTCCCGGTACGATCGCAGTTCTTC
>TRBJ2-3|TRBV2|15|TRBD2|few
CASRPGTSGGDTQYF
TGTGCCAGCAGACCAGGGACTAGCGGGGGAGATACGCAGTATTTT
>TRBJ1-2|TRBV5-1|14|NA|NA
CASSLAGGNYGYTF
TGCGCCAGCAGCTTGGCTGGGGGAAACTATGGCTACACCTTC
>TRBJ2-5|TRBV29-1|12|NA|NA
CSVDWALETQYF
TGCAGCGTTGATTGGGCTTTGGAGACCCAGTACTTC
>TRBJ2-2|TRBV7-9|13|NA|once
CASSPTGAGELFF
TGTGCCAGCAGCCCTACGGGGGCCGGGGAGCTGTTTTTT
>TRBJ1-5|TRBV21-1|14|NA|NA
CASRSGTDNQPQHF
TGTGCCAGCAGGTCCGGGACAGATAATCAGCCCCAGCATTTT
>TRBJ2-2|TRBV21-1|19|NA|NA
CASSKGGKREGISGGELFF
TGTGCCAGCAGCAAAGGGGGTAAGCGGGAGGGCATTTCAGGCGGGGAGCTGTTTTTT
>TRBJ1-2|TRBV6-4|17|TRBD1|NA
CASSALYDREGTYGYTF
TGTGCCAGCAGCGCCCTTTACGACAGGGAAGGAACCTATGGCTACACCTTC
>TRBJ1-5|TRBV28|17|NA|NA
CASRPFHRERSNQPQHF
TGTGCCAGCAGACCCTTTCACAGGGAACGGAGCAATCAGCCCCAGCATTTT